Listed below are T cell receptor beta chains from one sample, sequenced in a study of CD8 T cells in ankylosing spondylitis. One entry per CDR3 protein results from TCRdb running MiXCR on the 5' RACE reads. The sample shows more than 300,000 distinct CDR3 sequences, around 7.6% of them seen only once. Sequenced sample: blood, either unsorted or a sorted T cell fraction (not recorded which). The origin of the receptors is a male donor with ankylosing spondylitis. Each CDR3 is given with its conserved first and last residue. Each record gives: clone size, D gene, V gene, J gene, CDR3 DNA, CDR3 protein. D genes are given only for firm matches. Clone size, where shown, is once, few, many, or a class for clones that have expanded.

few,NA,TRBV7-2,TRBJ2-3,TGTGCCAGCAGCTTCCAGCGGAGCACAGATACGCAGTATTTT,CASSFQRSTDTQYF
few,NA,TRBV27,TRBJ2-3,TGTGCCAGCGGCTTGCCTACGGGGCCCGACCCTAGCACAGATACGCAGTATTTT,CASGLPTGPDPSTDTQYF
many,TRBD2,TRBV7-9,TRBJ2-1,TGTGCCAGCAGCCGACTAGCGGGGGACAATGAGCAGTTCTTC,CASSRLAGDNEQFF
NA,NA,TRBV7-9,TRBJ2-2,TGTGCCAGCAGCATCGCTAGCGATTCCGGGGAGCTGTTTTTT,CASSIASDSGELFF
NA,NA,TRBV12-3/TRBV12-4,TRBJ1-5,TGTGCCAGCAGCCGAGGGGGGGGGAGCAATCAGCCCCAGCATTTT,CASSRGGGSNQPQHF
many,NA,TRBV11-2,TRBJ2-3,TGTGCCAGCAGCCTCCTCCTACGGACAGATACGCAGTATTTT,CASSLLLRTDTQYF
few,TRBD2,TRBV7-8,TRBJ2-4,TGTGCCAGCAGCTCTGGACTAGCGGGAGTAGCCAAAAACATTCAGTACTTC,CASSSGLAGVAKNIQYF
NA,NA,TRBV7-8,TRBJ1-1,TGTGCCAGCAGCCCCCGGAGGGGCACTGAAGCTTTCTTT,CASSPRRGTEAFF
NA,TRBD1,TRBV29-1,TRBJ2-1,TGCAGCGTTGAAGATCTTATAGGGGGCTGGAATGAGCAGTTCTTC,CSVEDLIGGWNEQFF
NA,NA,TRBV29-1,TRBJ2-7,TGCAGCGTTGGTCAGGGGGAGGCGGCCGATTCAGAGTACTTC,CSVGQGEAADSEYF
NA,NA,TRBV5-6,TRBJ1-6,TGTGCCAGCAGCACTGACAGCATTAATTCACCCCTCCACTTT,CASSTDSINSPLHF
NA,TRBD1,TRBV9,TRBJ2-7,TGTGCCAGCAGCGCTTTCGGGACAGGGCCCTACGAGCAGTACTTC,CASSAFGTGPYEQYF
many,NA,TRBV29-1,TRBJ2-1,TGCAGCTCCGGGGTTAGCTCCTACAATGAGCAGTTCTTC,CSSGVSSYNEQFF
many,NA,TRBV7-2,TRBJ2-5,TGTGCCAGCAGCTTATCCGGGACCCAAGAGACCCAGTACTTC,CASSLSGTQETQYF
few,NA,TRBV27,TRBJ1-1,TGTGCCAGCGGCCGGGGGGCTGGCACTGAAGCTTTCTTT,CASGRGAGTEAFF
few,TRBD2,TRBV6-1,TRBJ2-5,TGTGCCAGCAGCAAGGAGCTGGGACTAGCGGAAGAGACCCAGTACTTC,CASSKELGLAEETQYF
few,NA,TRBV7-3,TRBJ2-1,TGTGCCAGCAGCATGACAGGTCAGAATGAGCAGTTCTTC,CASSMTGQNEQFF
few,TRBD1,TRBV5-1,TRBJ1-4,TGCGCCAGCAGCTTGGTATCCCGACAGGGCGAAAAACTGTTTTTT,CASSLVSRQGEKLFF
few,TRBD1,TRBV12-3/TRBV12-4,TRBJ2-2,TGTGCCAGCTCCCCCGGCTTGACAGGGGAAGTGGAGGAGCTGTTTTTT,CASSPGLTGEVEELFF
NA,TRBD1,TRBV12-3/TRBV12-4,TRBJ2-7,TGTGCCAGCAGTCCGGACAGGGGCGAGCAGTACTTC,CASSPDRGEQYF
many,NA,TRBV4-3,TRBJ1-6,TGCGCCAGCAGCCAAGACAGGGTGCCACCCCTCCACTTT,CASSQDRVPPLHF
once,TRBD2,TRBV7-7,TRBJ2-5,TGTGCTAGCAGCACTAGCGTACTTGGGGGGACCCAGTACTTC,CASSTSVLGGTQYF
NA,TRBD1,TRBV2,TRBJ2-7,TGTGCCAGCAGGGGGGACAGGGGAAACTACGAGCAGTACTTC,CASRGDRGNYEQYF
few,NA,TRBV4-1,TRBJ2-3,TGCGCCAGCAGCCAAGATATCGCCCGGGACCGTGGAGGGCAGTATTTT,CASSQDIARDRGGQYF
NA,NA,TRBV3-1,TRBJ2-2,TGTGCCAGCAGCCAAGGACATATGAACACCGGGGAGCTGTTTTTT,CASSQGHMNTGELFF
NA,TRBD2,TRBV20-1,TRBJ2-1,TGCAGTGCTAGGTCGGGACTAAGTGAGCAGTTCTTC,CSARSGLSEQFF
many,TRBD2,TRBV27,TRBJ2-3,TGTGCCAGCAGTTTTCTCCTCGCTAGCGGGAGTTTGGATACGCAGTATTTT,CASSFLLASGSLDTQYF
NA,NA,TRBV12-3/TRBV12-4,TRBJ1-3,TGTGCCAGCAGCCGTACTGAGGACGGCAGACCACGCTCTGGAAACACCATATATTTT,CASSRTEDGRPRSGNTIYF
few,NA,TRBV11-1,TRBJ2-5,TGTGCCAGCAGCTTAGGGGCCAAAGAAGAGACCCAGTACTTC,CASSLGAKEETQYF
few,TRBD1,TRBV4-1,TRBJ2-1,TGCGCCAGCAGCCAAGATTGGGGACAGGGGGAATTTAGCTCCTACAATGAGCAGTTCTTC,CASSQDWGQGEFSSYNEQFF
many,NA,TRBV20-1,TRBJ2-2,TGCAGTGCTAGAGATTGGCGGGGATCGAACACCGGGGAGCTGTTTTTT,CSARDWRGSNTGELFF
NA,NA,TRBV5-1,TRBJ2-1,TGCGCCAGCAGAAAGCAGGAGAGGAATGAGCAGTTCTTC,CASRKQERNEQFF
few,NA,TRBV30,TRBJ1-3,TGTGCCTGGAGCCCCGGATCTGGAAACACCATATATTTT,CAWSPGSGNTIYF
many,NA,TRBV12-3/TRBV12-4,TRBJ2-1,TGTGCCAGCAGACCTACAGTGACCTCCTACAATGAGCAGTTCTTC,CASRPTVTSYNEQFF
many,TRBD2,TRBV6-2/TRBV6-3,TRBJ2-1,TGTGCCATCCACGCGGGGGGCTCGTACAATGAGCAGTTCTTC,CAIHAGGSYNEQFF
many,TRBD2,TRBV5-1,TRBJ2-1,TGCGCCAGCAGCTCCGGACTAGCGGGAGTCGATGAGCAGTTCTTC,CASSSGLAGVDEQFF
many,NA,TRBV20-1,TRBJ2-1,TGCAGTGCTAGAGGTTATGGGAACTACAATGAGCAGTTCTTC,CSARGYGNYNEQFF
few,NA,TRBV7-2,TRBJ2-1,TGTGCCAGCAGCTTAGCCGCCGGGCCGTACTCCAATGAGCAGTTCTTC,CASSLAAGPYSNEQFF
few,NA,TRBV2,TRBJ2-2,TGTGCCAGCAGTTGGGGAGTGAACACCGGGGAGCTGTTTTTT,CASSWGVNTGELFF
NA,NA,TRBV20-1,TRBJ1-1,TGCAGTCCGGGACACCATAACACTGAAGCTTTCTTT,CSPGHHNTEAFF